This is a list of T cell receptor beta chains from one sample in a study of T cell responses to AZD1222 COVID-19 vaccine. Clones were read by immunoSEQ multiplex PCR, and TCRdb kept only the in-frame ones, dropping some. In the table there are around 15,000 clones, about four fifths of which are singletons. The sample here was peripheral blood, taken 28 days after the second AZD1222 dose. Source of these receptors: an adult who received the AZD1222 COVID-19 vaccine. Both conserved end residues are part of each CDR3. D genes are given only for firm matches. A row's size may be missing; if present it is once, few, many or a size class.

v_gene	abundance	d_gene	j_gene	CDR3aa	CDR3nt
TRBV28	NA	NA	TRBJ1-3	CASTEFQRILGNTIYF	TGTGCCAGCACTGAGTTCCAGAGGATTTTAGGAAACACCATATATTTT
TRBV28	NA	NA	TRBJ1-2	CASSFGAYGYTF	TGTGCCAGCAGTTTCGGGGCTTACGGCTACACCTTC
TRBV19	NA	TRBD1	TRBJ1-5	CASSTRDRGRGNQPQHF	TGTGCCAGTAGTACCCGGGACAGGGGGCGAGGCAATCAGCCCCAGCATTTT
TRBV5-1	NA	NA	TRBJ2-5	CASSLAGQGGETQYF	TGCGCCAGCAGCTTGGCAGGGCAGGGCGGGGAGACCCAGTACTTC
TRBV6-1	NA	NA	TRBJ1-2	CASSEVGGGADGYTF	TGTGCCAGCAGTGAAGTGGGGGGGGGCGCCGATGGCTACACCTTC
TRBV12-3/TRBV12-4	NA	NA	TRBJ1-2	CASNPGHNYGYTF	TGTGCCAGCAACCCGGGACACAACTATGGCTACACCTTC
TRBV4-3	NA	NA	TRBJ1-2	CASSQEYRLWGYTF	TGCGCCAGCAGCCAAGAGTACAGGTTGTGGGGCTACACCTTC
TRBV30	few	NA	TRBJ2-7	CAWGPNWATEQYF	TGTGCCTGGGGACCGAACTGGGCTACGGAGCAGTACTTC
TRBV6-2/TRBV6-3	NA	NA	TRBJ2-7	CASSRPRRGLSRSTSAYSYEQYF	TGTGCCAGCAGCCGCCCCAGGCGGGGGCTATCTCGTTCAACTAGCGCGTACTCCTACGAGCAGTACTTC
TRBV4-2	few	NA	TRBJ2-7	CASSQAPSGYEQYF	TGTGCCAGCAGCCAAGCTCCCTCTGGCTACGAGCAGTACTTC
TRBV3-1/TRBV3-2	NA	NA	TRBJ1-1	CASSPTGQVNTEAFF	TGTGCCAGCAGCCCGACGGGTCAGGTGAACACTGAAGCTTTCTTT
TRBV7-3	NA	TRBD2	TRBJ2-3	CASRAGISTDTQYF	TGTGCCAGCAGAGCGGGGATATCCACAGATACGCAGTATTTT
TRBV18	NA	TRBD1	TRBJ2-1	CASSPYSRPGTGGMDEQFF	TGTGCCAGCTCACCATATTCACGTCCCGGGACAGGGGGTATGGATGAGCAGTTCTTC
TRBV28	once	NA	TRBJ2-1	CASSLMLGQGSYNEQFF	TGTGCCAGCAGTTTAATGTTGGGCCAAGGCTCCTACAATGAGCAGTTCTTC
TRBV5-6	NA	NA	TRBJ1-5	CASSLGGWGAGQPQHF	TGTGCCAGCAGCTTGGGAGGTTGGGGCGCGGGTCAGCCCCAGCATTTT
TRBV20-1	NA	NA	TRBJ1-2	CSALANYGYTF	TGCAGTGCCCTGGCTAACTATGGCTACACCTTC
TRBV28	NA	NA	TRBJ1-2	CASSLHPGTYGYTF	TGTGCCAGCAGTTTACATCCAGGGACCTATGGCTACACCTTC
TRBV11-1	NA	NA	TRBJ1-6	CASSLTDQSPLHF	TGTGCCAGCAGCCTCACAGACCAGTCACCCCTCCACTTT
TRBV29-1	NA	TRBD2	TRBJ2-1	CSVPVGLATWDEQFF	TGCAGCGTCCCGGTAGGACTAGCGACCTGGGATGAGCAGTTCTTC
TRBV27	NA	TRBD1	TRBJ1-5	CASSLSRQGGNQPQHF	TGTGCCAGCAGTTTATCCCGACAGGGGGGCAATCAGCCCCAGCATTTT
TRBV5-5	NA	NA	TRBJ2-5	CASSRGTPETQYF	TGTGCCAGCAGTCGAGGCACCCCCGAGACCCAGTACTTC
TRBV10-1	NA	NA	TRBJ2-2	CASSESFCGPYTGELFF	TGCGCCAGCAGTGAGTCGTTTTGCGGGCCCTACACCGGGGAGCTGTTTTTT
TRBV5-1	NA	NA	TRBJ1-5	CASRRGNQPQHF	TGCGCCAGCAGACGGGGTAATCAGCCCCAGCATTTT
TRBV2	NA	NA	TRBJ2-7	CASSEAVGTPYEQYF	TGTGCCAGCAGTGAAGCTGTGGGGACACCGTACGAGCAGTACTTC
TRBV9	medium-sized	NA	TRBJ1-1	CASSTTGSVNTEAFF	TGTGCCAGCAGCACAACAGGGAGTGTGAACACTGAAGCTTTCTTT
TRBV7-9	NA	TRBD1	TRBJ1-6	CASNPGTGGENSPLHF	TGTGCCAGCAACCCCGGGACAGGGGGCGAGAATTCACCCCTCCACTTT
TRBV28	NA	TRBD2	TRBJ2-5	CASSGGGQETQYF	TGTGCCAGCAGTGGGGGGGGACAAGAGACCCAGTACTTC
TRBV7-3	few	TRBD2	TRBJ2-1	CASSLVGLAGVNEQFF	TGTGCCAGCAGCTTAGTCGGTCTAGCGGGAGTCAATGAGCAGTTCTTC
TRBV9	once	NA	TRBJ2-5	CASSVGSVQETQYF	TGTGCCAGCAGCGTAGGTTCAGTCCAAGAGACCCAGTACTTC
TRBV9	NA	TRBD1	TRBJ2-1	CASSVRQGAMSYNEQFF	TGTGCCAGCAGCGTGCGACAGGGAGCAATGTCCTACAATGAGCAGTTCTTC
TRBV28	NA	NA	TRBJ1-6	CASSLSAGYNSPLHF	TGTGCCAGCAGTTTATCCGCAGGGTATAATTCACCCCTCCACTTT
TRBV6-4	once	TRBD1	TRBJ2-1	CASKGTEVSNEQFF	TGTGCCAGCAAGGGGACAGAGGTGAGCAATGAGCAGTTCTTC
TRBV2	NA	TRBD1	TRBJ2-2	CASSRDRGTGELFF	TGTGCCAGCAGTCGGGACAGGGGCACCGGGGAGCTGTTTTTT
TRBV27	NA	TRBD1	TRBJ2-7	CASSHQRPGTGSYEQYF	TGTGCCAGCAGCCACCAGAGACCCGGGACAGGGTCCTACGAGCAGTACTTC
TRBV28	once	NA	TRBJ2-1	CASGRYNEQFF	TGTGCCAGCGGCCGATACAATGAGCAGTTCTTC
TRBV28	NA	NA	TRBJ1-2	CASSSNYGYTF	TGTGCCAGCAGTTCTAACTATGGCTACACCTTC